The 13 T cell receptor beta chains below were found in one sample sequenced in a study of shared clonotypes between healthy human individuals. This table comes from immunoSEQ multiplex PCR, and its TCRdb copy is limited to in-frame clones, with some not included. The table has about 710,000 clones, just under 75% seen once. What was sequenced was memory CD4+ T cells sorted from blood. Subset described: CD45RA-negative fraction. Source of these receptors: a woman aged 30 to 39 in good health.

The chain carries TRBV29-1 and TRBJ2-1, with 11 bases lining up with TRBD2. The V gene end was trimmed by 4 bases and the J gene end by 3 bases; junction bases not matched to a gene: 11. The CDR3 runs to 17 residues. From germline, CDR1 is SQVTM and CDR2 ANQGSEA. The CDR3 loop reads CSVAVRGLAAGYNEQFF. The CDR3 DNA sequence: TGCAGCGTTGCTGTTAGGGGACTAGCGGCAGGCTACAATGAGCAGTTCTTC.

The chain uses TRBV27 and TRBJ1-2, with 8 bases that match TRBD1. Germline CDR1 is MNHEY and CDR2 is SMNVEV (reference sequence). The CDR3 covers 13 residues. V shed 10 bases, J shed 8 bases, and the junction held 12 bases outside the gene matches. CDR3 nucleotides: TGTGCCACCAGACCTGGACAGGGCGGCGGCTACACCTTC. It encodes CATRPGQGGGYTF.

The chain joins TRBV28 to TRBJ2-1, with 7 bases identical to TRBD2. The CDR3 is made up of 16 amino acids. Germline CDR1 and CDR2: MDHEN and SYDVKM. Trimming removed 4 bases from V and 5 bases from J; junction bases left unmatched: 11. The CDR3 region has the DNA TGTGCCAGCAGTTCTCGAGGGAGCGGGGCTCACAATGAGCAGTTCTTC. Translated, it gives CASSSRGSGAHNEQFF.

The CDR3 bases are TGTGCCAGTAGTATGGCGGATACGCAGTATTTT. Its translation is CASSMADTQYF. The chain combines TRBV19 with TRBJ2-3; D gene uncertain. Germline values: CDR1 LNHDA, CDR2 SQIVND (reference sequence). The CDR3 extends over 11 amino acids. V lost 3 bases, J lost 6 bases, and 4 bases lay in between.

The rearrangement links TRBV5-4 to TRBJ2-7; 10 bases align to TRBD1. The CDR3 spans 16 residues. V shed 0 bases, J shed 6 bases, and the junction held 9 bases outside the gene matches. CDR1 and CDR2 from the germline V gene are SGHNT and YYREEE (reference sequence). The CDR3 here is CASSLAPDRGRAEQYF. The CDR3 DNA reads as TGTGCCAGCAGCTTGGCCCCAGACAGGGGGCGGGCCGAGCAGTACTTC.

The chain employs TRBV6-1 and TRBJ2-1; tentative D call: TRBD1 (5 bases). The CDR3 is 17 residues long. V was trimmed by 3 bases and J by 2 bases, leaving 17 bases between them. Germline CDR1 reads MNHNS; CDR2 reads SASEGT. The CDR3, as DNA: TGTGCCAGCAGTGAGCATAGCTTTAGGGGCACCTACAATGAGCAGTTCTTC. Protein sequence: CASSEHSFRGTYNEQFF.

The genes are TRBV9 and TRBJ2-5; 14 bases align to TRBD2. This CDR3 region has 17 residues. Losses at the gene ends were 0 bases for V and 5 bases for J; bases not matched to a gene: 6. Germline assignment: CDR1 SGDLS and CDR2 YYNGEE. The CDR3 nucleotides are TGTGCCAGCAGCGTAGACGGACTAGCGGGAGGTGGGGAGACCCAGTACTTC. As protein: CASSVDGLAGGGETQYF. Full variable domain (remainder filled in from reference TRBV9 and TRBJ2-5): DSGVTQTPKHLITATGQRVTLRCSPRSGDLSVYWYQQSLDQGLQFLIQYYNGEERAKGNILERFSAQQFPDLHSELNLSSLELGDSALYFCASSVDGLAGGGETQYFGPGTRLLVL.

This clone has more than one count but fewer than ten. The chain links TRBV10-3 to TRBJ2-3; 8 bases line up with TRBD1. The CDR3 totals 19 residues. The J segment lost 6 bases and the V segment lost 0 bases, leaving 17 bases of the junction unmatched. Germline V gene sequence: CDR1 ENHRY, CDR2 SYGVKD. The CDR3 DNA is TGTGCCATCAGTGAGTCGAAATCCACCTCAGGGGGCGCACGTGATACGCAGTATTTT. Translated, it gives CAISESKSTSGGARDTQYF.

The DNA of the CDR3 is TGTGCCAGCAGGCCAAACAGGGTGTCGAACACTGAAGCTTTCTTT. Its translation is CASRPNRVSNTEAFF. The chain uses TRBV27 and TRBJ1-1, with D maybe TRBD1 (6 bases). This CDR3 region has 15 residues. The V gene lost 6 bases and the J gene lost 1 base, with 15 bases spanning the gap. Germline V gene data show CDR1 as MNHEY and CDR2 as SMNVEV (reference sequence).

The chain joins TRBV15 to TRBJ2-3; 8 bases are shared with TRBD2. The CDR3 is 17 amino acids. Per germline, CDR1 LNHNV and CDR2 YYDKDF (reference sequence). The V and J ends lost 1 base and 4 bases, in that order; junction bases with no gene match: 10. In DNA, the CDR3 is TGTGCCACCAGCAGAGGCCGTGGGGCGGGAGGACCAGATACGCAGTATTTT. Translated: CATSRGRGAGGPDTQYF.

This chain joins TRBV7-2 and TRBJ1-5; a possible D gene is TRBD1 (6 bases). Germline V gene data show CDR1 as SGHTA and CDR2 as FQGNSA. The CDR3 is 15 amino acids. V dropped 3 bases and J dropped 3 bases, with 12 bases sitting between them. The CDR3 DNA sequence: TGTGCCAGCAGCTTGACAGGTGGGGACAATCAGCCCCAGCATTTT. The encoded protein is CASSLTGGDNQPQHF.

The chain couples TRBV10-3 to TRBJ2-5, with 7 bases matching TRBD2. This CDR3 has 15 residues. The germline gives CDR1 ENHRY, CDR2 SYGVKD. Trimming at V came to 5 bases and at J to 4 bases, leaving 10 bases not matched to a gene. CDR3 DNA: TGTGCCATCAGTTATGCCGCTGGGGGGGGAGAGACCCAGTACTTC. Translating gives CAISYAAGGGETQYF.

This clone was found once. Other DNA sequences from this sample encode an identical CDR3 as well. J is TRBJ1-1 and V is TRBV7-2; TRBD1 matches 7 bases. This CDR3 comprises 13 residues. Germline V CDR1 and CDR2: SGHTA, FQGNSA. The ends lost 6 bases at V and 3 bases at J; junction bases unmatched: 4. As DNA, the CDR3 is TGTGCCAGCAGTCTACAGGGGTACACTGAAGCTTTCTTT. Amino acids: CASSLQGYTEAFF. The complete variable domain, with remaining parts taken from reference TRBV7-2 and TRBJ1-1, reads GAGVSQSPSNKVTEKGKDVELRCDPISGHTALYWYRQSLGQGLEFLIYFQGNSAPDKSGLPSDRFSAERTGGSVSTLTIQRTQQEDSAVYLCASSLQGYTEAFFGQGTRLTVV.